Following are 12 T cell receptor beta chains from one sample sequenced in a study of T cells in Graves' hyperthyroidism and ophthalmopathy. Regions amplified from RNA transcripts were the TCR beta CDR3 regions. During a first-round RT-PCR of the TCR CDR3, the HTBI primer set was used. TCRdb re-called the multiplex PCR reads through MiXCR, storing one row per CDR3 protein. The sample holds around 520,000 distinct CDR3 sequences, approximately 15% seen once. The sequencing input was blood. The receptors stem from a woman aged 18 to 35 with Graves' hyperthyroidism.

This clonotype was recorded a few times. The CDR3 DNA sequence: TGTGCCAGCAGTATTCGGCCCAACTCCTACAATGAGCAGTTCTTC. Protein: CASSIRPNSYNEQFF. The chain has TRBV6-2 or TRBV6-3 and TRBJ2-1; the D is unclear. Trimming took off 5 bases at V and 0 bases at J, with 11 bases between the two ends. The V gene's germline CDR1 is MNHEY and CDR2 SVGEGT. The CDR3 spans 15 residues.

This clonotype was counted ten times or more. The V and J genes are TRBV19 and TRBJ2-1; 14 positions match TRBD2. Trimming took 5 bases from V and 6 from J; bases not matched to a gene: 6. This CDR3 has 16 amino acids. The germline CDR1 and CDR2 sequences are LNHDA and SQIVND (reference sequence). CDR3 sequence reads: CASSPLTSGRANEQFF. CDR3 DNA: TGTGCCAGTAGTCCCTTGACTAGCGGGAGGGCCAATGAGCAGTTCTTC. Drawing the rest from reference TRBV19 and TRBJ2-1, the complete variable domain is DGGITQSPKYLFRKEGQNVTLSCEQNLNHDAMYWYRQDPGQGLRLIYYSQIVNDFQKGDIAEGYSVSREKKESFPLTVTSAQKNPTAFYLCASSPLTSGRANEQFFGPGTRLTVL.

This clonotype was counted ten times or more. The chain is built from TRBV5-6 and TRBJ2-1; 10 bases agree with TRBD2. CDR1 and CDR2 (germline): SGHDT, YYEEEE. The CDR3 consists of 18 residues. V was pared by 0 bases and J by 4 bases, with 10 bases of the junction left unmatched. The CDR3 sequence: CASSLAGASGSLYNEQFF. DNA for the CDR3: TGTGCCAGCAGCTTGGCCGGCGCTAGCGGGAGTCTATACAATGAGCAGTTCTTC.

This clonotype has a handful of counts. This chain uses TRBV20-1 with TRBJ2-7, with TRBD2 matching over 9 bases. Trimming cost V 1 base and J 7 bases; bases outside gene matches: 11. Germline CDR1 reads DFQATT; CDR2 reads SNEGSKA (reference sequence). The CDR3 length is 15 residues. CDR3 sequence (DNA): TGCAGTGCTAGAGGATTGGTAGCGGGAGTTCGGGAGCAGTACTTC. This translates into CSARGLVAGVREQYF.

Ten or more counts support this clonotype. This chain links TRBV20-1 with TRBJ2-1; 14 nucleotides match TRBD2. This CDR3 contains 13 residues. Germline V gives CDR1 DFQATT, CDR2 SNEGSKA (reference sequence). V dropped 6 bases and J dropped 10; count of bases not matched to a gene: 5. The CDR3: CSAGTSGSIEQFF. CDR3 coding DNA: TGCAGTGCCGGGACTAGCGGGAGTATCGAGCAGTTCTTC.

This clonotype was counted between two and nine times. The rearrangement links TRBV20-1 to TRBJ1-1; TRBD1 aligns across 10 bases. The junction had 6 bases not matched to a gene; V was cut back by 5 bases and J by 6 bases. Germline loops: CDR1 DFQATT, CDR2 SNEGSKA (reference sequence). There are 13 residues in the CDR3. In DNA form, the CDR3 reads TGCAGTGCTGGGACAGGGGTTTTGGCTGAAGCTTTCTTT. Protein product: CSAGTGVLAEAFF.

This clonotype was seen at least ten times. The rearrangement links TRBV15 to TRBJ1-2; D unclear. This CDR3 spans 17 amino acids. Germline loops: CDR1 LNHNV, CDR2 YYDKDF (reference sequence). V shed 0 bases and J shed 0 bases, with 14 bases lying between them. Here the CDR3 reads CATSRDGTGRPNYGYTF. The CDR3 bases are TGTGCCACCAGCAGAGATGGCACTGGACGCCCTAACTATGGCTACACCTTC.

This chain uses TRBV29-1 with TRBJ2-1; tentatively, D is TRBD1 or TRBD2 (5 bases each). The germline V and J ends were trimmed by 6 bases and 12 bases, with 21 bases remaining between them. The germline V gene has CDR1 SQVTM and CDR2 ANQGSEA. This CDR3 spans 13 amino acids. CDR3 in DNA: TGCAGCGTAATACCGGGGCCTCAACCTGGGCAGTTCTTC. This translates into CSVIPGPQPGQFF.

This clonotype was recorded at least ten times. The gene calls are TRBV27 and TRBJ1-2; D call uncertain. The CDR3 spans 15 residues. V lost 2 bases and J 6 bases, leaving 16 bases between the germline ends. Germline CDR1 and CDR2: MNHEY and SMNVEV (reference sequence). CDR3 coding DNA: TGTGCCAGCAGTTTAGCAATCAGGCCCCAGGATGGCTACACCTTC. Its protein product is CASSLAIRPQDGYTF.

This clonotype has only one observation. The chain is built from TRBV3-1 and TRBJ2-3; 15 positions match TRBD2. The CDR3 has 16 amino acids. The V gene end was trimmed by 5 bases and the J gene end by 9 bases; junction bases not matched to a gene: 9. CDR1 LGHDT and CDR2 YNNKEL come from the germline V gene (reference sequence). CDR3 in amino acids: CASSATGTSGRNTQYF. The CDR3 DNA is TGTGCCAGCAGCGCGACCGGGACTAGCGGGAGGAACACGCAGTATTTT.

The chain couples TRBV13 to TRBJ2-2; D possibly uses TRBD1 or TRBD2 (6 bases each). Trimming left V 5 bases short and J 7 bases short, with 11 bases between. This CDR3 is built from 13 residues. CDR1 is PRHDT and CDR2 is FYEKMQ in the germline V gene (reference sequence). CDR3 bases: TGTGCCAGCAGCCTACAGGGAGGCGGGGAGCTGTTTTTT. Protein product: CASSLQGGGELFF.

This clonotype was seen repeatedly, ten times or more. The chain carries TRBV28 and TRBJ2-7, with a tentative D call TRBD2 (6 bases). The CDR3 extends over 17 amino acids. V dropped 6 bases and J dropped 0 bases, with 21 bases sitting between them. Germline V gene lookup returns CDR1 MDHEN and CDR2 SYDVKM. Here the CDR3 reads CASSPEGQNSGSYEQYV. The CDR3 coding sequence is TGTGCCAGCAGCCCTGAGGGTCAGAATAGCGGCTCCTACGAGCAGTACGTC.